The 24 T cell receptor beta chains below were found in one sample sequenced in a study of blood T cell repertoires in COVID-19. Produced via immunoSEQ multiplex PCR; TCRdb's table is partial and in-frame only. The sample records under 200,000 clones, approximately 87% being singletons. Sample: peripheral blood. The receptors come from an older woman with acute or convalescent COVID-19.

V usage is TRBV3-1 (or the pseudogene TRBV3-2) and J usage is TRBJ2-1; 8 bases align to TRBD2. J lost 4 bases, V lost 5 bases, and 7 bases had no gene match. Germline CDR1 LGHDT, CDR2 YNNKEL (reference sequence). This CDR3 comprises 15 residues. CDR3 coding DNA: TGTGCCAGCAGCGATCATCAGCGGGAGTACAATGAGCAGTTCTTC. It codes for CASSDHQREYNEQFF.

V gene TRBV18 combines with J gene TRBJ1-3; 10 bases align to TRBD1. This CDR3 comprises 17 residues. V was pared by 6 bases and J by 1 base, with 9 bases of the junction left unmatched. From germline, CDR1 is KGHSH and CDR2 LQKENI. The CDR3 sequence: CASSRRTGGESGNTIYF. The CDR3 DNA sequence: TGTGCCAGCTCGCGGAGGACAGGGGGGGAATCTGGAAACACCATATATTTT. Using reference TRBV18 and TRBJ1-3 for the parts outside the CDR3, the full variable domain is NAGVMQNPRHLVRRRGQEARLRCSPMKGHSHVYWYRQLPEEGLKFMVYLQKENIIDESGMPKERFSAEFPKEGPSILRIQQVVRGDSAAYFCASSRRTGGESGNTIYFGEGSWLTVV.

This chain's CDR3 is CASSSTSGSYEQYF. The DNA of the CDR3 is TGTGCCAGCAGCTCGACTAGCGGGAGTTACGAGCAGTACTTC. The chain couples TRBV7-8 to TRBJ2-7; 12 positions agree with TRBD2. Germline CDR1 is SGHVS and CDR2 is FQNEAQ. The J segment lost 4 bases and the V segment lost 4 bases, leaving 2 bases of the junction unmatched. CDR3 size: 14 residues.

V is TRBV3-1 (or the pseudogene TRBV3-2) and J is TRBJ2-1, with TRBD2 matching over 10 bases. CDR1 is LGHDT, CDR2 YNNKEL, per germline (reference sequence). The V segment lost 5 bases and the J segment 5 bases; nucleotides outside the gene matches: 15. CDR3 length equals 18 residues. The CDR3 region is CASSSRSRTSGANNEQFF. In DNA form, the CDR3 reads TGTGCCAGCAGCAGTCGAAGCAGGACTAGCGGAGCAAACAATGAGCAGTTCTTC.

The chain carries TRBV10-2 and TRBJ1-6, with unresolved D. Between the trimmed V and J ends, which lost 7 bases and 7 bases, there was a span of 14 bases. CDR1 and CDR2 from the germline V gene are WSHSY and SAAADI. The CDR3 consists of 14 residues. The CDR3 sequence is CASKRPNLNSPLHF. DNA for the CDR3: TGCGCCAGCAAGCGACCAAACCTCAATTCACCCCTCCACTTT.

V usage is TRBV10-3 and J usage is TRBJ2-2; D may be TRBD2 (6 bases). V was shortened by 4 bases and J by 5 bases, with 8 bases between the two germline ends. Germline CDR1 ENHRY, CDR2 SYGVKD. The CDR3 extends over 13 amino acids. CDR3 amino acids: CAISGGGTGELFF. The DNA of the CDR3 is TGTGCCATCAGTGGAGGAGGGACCGGGGAGCTGTTTTTT.

The V call is TRBV4-3, the J call TRBJ1-3; D is possibly TRBD1 (6 bases). The V and J ends lost 0 bases and 0 bases respectively, with 6 bases between them. Germline V gene lookup returns CDR1 LGHNA and CDR2 YSLEER. The CDR3 contains 15 residues. CDR3 DNA: TGCGCCAGCAGCCAAGAGGGACACTCTGGAAACACCATATATTTT. This gives the protein CASSQEGHSGNTIYF.

The genes are TRBV6-2 or TRBV6-3 and TRBJ1-2; no definite D call. The CDR3 spans 15 residues. Germline CDR1 MNHEY, CDR2 SVGEGT. The germline V and J ends were trimmed by 0 bases and 1 base, with 9 bases remaining between them. The CDR3 nucleotides read TGTGCCAGCAGTTACTCGTACGGGAGTAACTATGGCTACACCTTC. As protein: CASSYSYGSNYGYTF.

This chain connects TRBV28 to TRBJ1-2, with TRBD1 matching over 9 bases. Germline V gene data show CDR1 as MDHEN and CDR2 as SYDVKM. V lost 4 bases, J lost 5 bases, and 8 bases stayed unmatched. This CDR3 is 15 amino acids long. The CDR3 loop is CASSSAGTGWYGYTF. For the CDR3, the DNA is TGTGCCAGCAGTTCCGCCGGGACAGGGTGGTATGGCTACACCTTC.

V is TRBV30 and J is TRBJ2-5, with 13 bases aligning to TRBD2. The germline V gene has CDR1 GTSNPN and CDR2 SVGIG (reference sequence). The ends lost 0 bases at V and 5 bases at J; junction bases unmatched: 12. The CDR3 sequence is 18 residues long. CDR3 loop: CAWSVLTSGRARGETQYF. In DNA, the CDR3 is TGTGCCTGGAGTGTACTTACTAGCGGGAGGGCCCGGGGTGAGACCCAGTACTTC.

The rearrangement links TRBV5-4 to TRBJ2-3; 9 positions agree with TRBD2. This CDR3 contains 15 residues. Germline V gene lookup returns CDR1 SGHNT and CDR2 YYREEE (reference sequence). Germline trimming cut 4 bases from V and 1 base from J; bases unmatched to any gene: 4. The CDR3 spells CASSTRTSGTDTQYF. As DNA, the CDR3 is TGTGCCAGCAGCACCCGGACTAGCGGCACAGATACGCAGTATTTT.

V usage is TRBV9 and J usage is TRBJ2-2, with 11 bases fitting TRBD2. CDR3 length equals 16 residues. Looked up from germline, CDR1 is SGDLS and CDR2 is YYNGEE. The J segment lost 3 bases and the V segment lost 4 bases, leaving 5 bases of the junction unmatched. The CDR3, as DNA: TGTGCCAGCAGCCCCCGACTAGCGGGACACACCGGGGAGCTGTTTTTT. It yields the protein CASSPRLAGHTGELFF.

The genes are TRBV19 and TRBJ2-3; 8 bases align to TRBD1. CDR3 length equals 16 residues. The V gene's germline CDR1 is LNHDA and CDR2 SQIVND (reference sequence). With V trimmed by 5 bases and J by 5 bases, 12 bases remained unmatched. CDR3 nucleotide sequence: TGTGCCAGTAGTCGTTCATCCATCAGGGGGCAAGATACGCAGTATTTT. Translation: CASSRSSIRGQDTQYF.

The rearrangement uses TRBV10-2 and TRBJ2-1; 14 nucleotides align to TRBD2. The CDR3 extends over 14 amino acids. Per germline, CDR1 WSHSY and CDR2 SAAADI. The DNA of the CDR3 is TGCGCAGCGACTAGCGGGAGGGCCTTGGGTGAGCAGTTCTTC. Translation gives CAATSGRALGEQFF.

The gene calls are TRBV9 and TRBJ2-7; maybe TRBD1 (6 bases). The CDR3 consists of 19 residues. The V end lost 4 bases, the J end lost 4 bases, and 30 bases lay between the germline ends. Germline CDR1 SGDLS, CDR2 YYNGEE. In DNA, the CDR3 is TGTGCCAGCAGCCCCCACGGGTCAATAGACAGGCCGCTATCGTACGAGCAGTACTTC. Its translation is CASSPHGSIDRPLSYEQYF.

This clone was seen only a few times. CDR3 DNA sequence: TGTGCCAGCAGTTTGGTCAGTAATTCACCCCTCCACTTT. Protein: CASSLVSNSPLHF. V usage is TRBV28 and J usage is TRBJ1-6; no clear D. The CDR3 totals 13 residues. V lost 3 bases and J lost 6, with 6 bases in between. CDR1 and CDR2 (germline): MDHEN, SYDVKM. The full variable domain, in which reference TRBV28 and TRBJ1-6 provide the parts outside the CDR3, is DVKVTQSSRYLVKRTGEKVFLECVQDMDHENMFWYRQDPGLGLRLIYFSYDVKMKEKGDIPEGYSVSREKKERFSLILESASTNQTSMYLCASSLVSNSPLHFGNGTRLTVT.

The V gene is TRBV3-1 (or the pseudogene TRBV3-2), the J gene TRBJ1-5; D ambiguous. The V end lost 1 base, the J end lost 2 bases, and 3 bases lay between the germline ends. The CDR3 runs to 13 residues. Germline lookup yields CDR1 LGHDT and CDR2 YNNKEL (reference sequence). CDR3 nucleotides: TGTGCCAGCAGCCAAGCCGGCAATCAGCCCCAGCATTTT. Translated: CASSQAGNQPQHF.

The chain combines TRBV4-3 with TRBJ2-7; TRBD2 matches at 10 bases. In germline, CDR1 is LGHNA, CDR2 YSLEER. Trimming took 0 bases from V and 1 from J; bases not matched to a gene: 12. The CDR3 is 19 residues long. The chain's CDR3 is CASSQDFASGGLGSYEQYF. In nucleotides, the CDR3 is TGCGCCAGCAGCCAAGATTTCGCTAGCGGGGGCCTCGGATCCTACGAGCAGTACTTC.

V usage is TRBV18 and J usage is TRBJ2-7; D not certain. This CDR3 has 16 amino acids. The germline gives CDR1 KGHSH, CDR2 LQKENI. The V end lost 0 bases, the J end lost 3 bases, and 15 bases lay between the germline ends. The CDR3 DNA sequence: TGTGCCAGCTCACCACCGACGGGTGGCTGGTTCTACGAGCAGTACTTC. Translation gives CASSPPTGGWFYEQYF.

V usage is TRBV7-9 and J usage is TRBJ1-1; D not certain. Germline-derived CDR1 and CDR2 are SEHNR and FQNEAQ (reference sequence). This CDR3 is built from 13 residues. The V and J ends lost 0 bases and 7 bases respectively, with 9 bases between them. CDR3 region: CASSLARGIEAFF. CDR3 DNA sequence: TGTGCCAGCAGCTTAGCGCGAGGGATTGAAGCTTTCTTT.

V and J are TRBV4-3 and TRBJ1-2; 8 bases are shared with TRBD1. The length of the CDR3 is 16 residues. Germline values: CDR1 LGHNA, CDR2 YSLEER. J gave up 2 bases and V 0 bases, and 5 bases lay outside the gene matches. CDR3 residues: CASSQDWYRGNYGYTF. The CDR3 region has the DNA TGCGCCAGCAGCCAAGATTGGTACAGGGGGAACTATGGCTACACCTTC.

CDR3 protein: CASSPQGKALTYEQYF. The CDR3 DNA reads TGTGCCAGTAGTCCCCAGGGAAAGGCCTTGACCTACGAGCAGTACTTC. This chain links TRBV19 with TRBJ2-7; TRBD1 is a possible D gene (5 bases). This CDR3 comprises 16 residues. The germline V gene encodes CDR1 LNHDA and CDR2 SQIVND (reference sequence). V lost 5 bases to trimming and J lost 2 bases, with 19 bases between them.

CDR3 DNA sequence: TGCGCCAGCAGACGGGACAGGTCGACTAATGAAAAACTGTTTTTT. Its protein product is CASRRDRSTNEKLFF. The chain is built from TRBV5-1 and TRBJ1-4, with TRBD1 identical over 8 bases. The CDR3 is 15 residues long. The germline V gene has CDR1 SGHRS and CDR2 YFSETQ. V lost 5 bases and J lost 2; bases outside the gene matches: 5.

V is TRBV7-2 and J is TRBJ2-7; D is undetermined. This CDR3 comprises 15 residues. The V end lost 5 bases, the J end lost 2 bases, and 16 bases lay between the germline ends. Germline-derived CDR1 and CDR2 are SGHTA and FQGNSA. This CDR3 reads CASSLSQARAYEQYF. Written as DNA, the CDR3 is TGTGCCAGCAGCCTCTCCCAGGCCCGAGCCTACGAGCAGTACTTC.